This T cell receptor beta chain was captured in a study of beta chain features in type 1 diabetes. Expressed TCRB transcripts got sequenced, as all isolated RNA was reverse transcribed. Generated by immunoSEQ multiplex PCR, the TCRdb table keeps only in-frame clones and is missing some. The sample holds 300,000 to 400,000 clones; around 9.6% are singletons and the top ten take roughly 0.54%. This clone was seen at least ten times. Its antigen is unidentified. Findings of the study overall: Moderate yet significant TCRB CDR3 shortening was seen in Type 1 diabetes patients in all four CD4+ subsets.

The receptor comes from a man aged 25-40 years with type 1 diabetes. Material: central memory CD4+ T cells from blood.

CDR3 amino acids: CASSLSQFGDGYTF. DNA for the CDR3: TGTGCCAGCAGTTTATCTCAGTTTGGGGACGGCTACACCTTC. This chain links TRBV27 with TRBJ1-2, with D possibly TRBD1 on 5 matching bases. This CDR3 has 14 amino acids. The germline V gene encodes CDR1 MNHEY and CDR2 SMNVEV (reference sequence). V was cut by 0 bases and J by 8 bases, with 13 bases left in between.